This T cell receptor (beta chain) emerged from a study of cytomegalovirus exposure and HLA in healthy donors. Study-wide points: Among TCR sequences, most were rare, though some public TCRs appeared in many donors. An analysis done earlier found most TCR beta V segments productive about 87% or about 30% of the time.

In the case of this clone: The antigen remains unidentified.

It was healthy bone marrow donors who served as donors. The PCR was carried out with 60 Vbeta primers and 13 Jbeta primers. Profiled with immunoSEQ multiplex PCR; TCRdb holds only in-frame clones, not every one. The data hold 100,000 or so clones, with around 84% observed a single time. Sequencing used PBMCs. This receptor was identified in a woman aged 18-29 years in good health and CMV-seronegative.

The CDR3 sequence is CASSEGLGTGGEKLFF. CDR3 nucleotides: TGTGCCAGCAGTGAAGGTTTGGGGACAGGGGGTGAAAAACTGTTTTTT. The chain recombines TRBV6-1 with TRBJ1-4; TRBD1 matches at 11 bases. CDR1 and CDR2 from the germline V gene are MNHNS and SASEGT. The CDR3 covers 16 residues. The junction had 5 bases not matched to a gene; V was cut back by 1 base and J by 7 bases.